These T cell receptor beta chains were read from a single sample in a study of T cells in Graves' hyperthyroidism and ophthalmopathy. TCRdb recomputed calls from the multiplex PCR reads with MiXCR, one row per CDR3 protein. There are 500,000 to 650,000 distinct CDR3 sequences in the sample; about 46% occur only once, and 35% to 50% lies in the top ten. The sequencing sample was made of peripheral blood or thyroid tissue (not recorded which). The receptors shown here come from an adult woman with Graves' disease, either hyperthyroidism or ophthalmopathy (not recorded which). Each CDR3 is given with its conserved first and last residue. Fields, in order: J gene, clone size, V gene, D gene, CDR3 protein, CDR3 DNA. A D gene is named only where the DNA matches it firmly. Rows may omit the clone size; those that give it use once, few, many or a size class.

j_call: TRBJ2-5; clone_size: many; v_call: TRBV29-1; d_call: -; cdr3_aa: CSVDSQETQYF; cdr3_nt: TGCAGCGTTGACAGCCAAGAGACCCAGTACTTC
j_call: TRBJ1-2; clone_size: -; v_call: TRBV7-2; d_call: -; cdr3_aa: CASSPQTGSGVYGYTF; cdr3_nt: TGTGCCAGCAGCCCCCAAACAGGGTCTGGGGTCTATGGCTACACCTTC
j_call: TRBJ2-3; clone_size: -; v_call: TRBV20-1; d_call: TRBD2; cdr3_aa: CSAYKTSGKADTQYF; cdr3_nt: TGCAGTGCTTATAAGACTAGCGGGAAGGCAGATACGCAGTATTTT
j_call: TRBJ2-2; clone_size: few; v_call: TRBV29-1; d_call: -; cdr3_aa: CSVEGVNTGELFF; cdr3_nt: TGCAGCGTTGAGGGCGTGAACACCGGGGAGCTGTTTTTT
j_call: TRBJ2-2; clone_size: many; v_call: TRBV10-3; d_call: TRBD2; cdr3_aa: CAIRQLAGDTGELFF; cdr3_nt: TGTGCCATCAGGCAACTAGCGGGAGACACCGGGGAGCTGTTTTTT
j_call: TRBJ1-4; clone_size: once; v_call: TRBV20-1; d_call: -; cdr3_aa: CSARVGSTNEKLFF; cdr3_nt: TGCAGTGCTAGAGTGGGGTCGACTAATGAAAAACTGTTTTTT
j_call: TRBJ1-6; clone_size: -; v_call: TRBV5-1; d_call: -; cdr3_aa: CASSHGWGSYNSPLHF; cdr3_nt: TGCGCCAGCAGCCACGGATGGGGCTCCTATAATTCACCCCTCCACTTT
j_call: TRBJ2-3; clone_size: few; v_call: TRBV29-1; d_call: TRBD1; cdr3_aa: CSVEPPDRGTDTQYF; cdr3_nt: TGCAGCGTTGAACCCCCTGACAGGGGGACAGATACGCAGTATTTT
j_call: TRBJ1-4; clone_size: -; v_call: TRBV7-9; d_call: -; cdr3_aa: CASSLDSGKLFF; cdr3_nt: TGTGCCAGCAGCTTAGACTCTGGAAAACTGTTTTTT
j_call: TRBJ2-7; clone_size: -; v_call: TRBV2; d_call: TRBD2; cdr3_aa: CASSEVGGRTYEQYF; cdr3_nt: TGTGCCAGCAGTGAAGTGGGAGGGCGGACCTACGAGCAGTACTTC
j_call: TRBJ2-5; clone_size: -; v_call: TRBV29-1; d_call: -; cdr3_aa: CSVKGTQETQYF; cdr3_nt: TGCAGCGTTAAGGGAACCCAAGAGACCCAGTACTTC
j_call: TRBJ2-7; clone_size: -; v_call: TRBV2; d_call: -; cdr3_aa: CASSEAEQYF; cdr3_nt: TGTGCCAGCAGTGAAGCCGAGCAGTACTTC
j_call: TRBJ1-5; clone_size: -; v_call: TRBV10-3; d_call: -; cdr3_aa: CAISVETGAPNQPQHF; cdr3_nt: TGTGCCATCAGCGTAGAGACAGGAGCCCCGAATCAGCCCCAGCATTTT
j_call: TRBJ1-2; clone_size: many; v_call: TRBV27; d_call: -; cdr3_aa: CASTSGGTGYTF; cdr3_nt: TGTGCCAGCACGTCAGGCGGTACTGGCTACACCTTC
j_call: TRBJ1-6; clone_size: -; v_call: TRBV14; d_call: -; cdr3_aa: CASSQETAGTGSPLHF; cdr3_nt: TGTGCCAGCAGCCAAGAAACTGCAGGGACGGGATCACCCCTCCACTTT
j_call: TRBJ1-5; clone_size: many; v_call: TRBV20-1; d_call: TRBD1; cdr3_aa: CSARQGGQPQHF; cdr3_nt: TGCAGTGCTAGACAGGGGGGCCAGCCCCAGCATTTT
j_call: TRBJ1-1; clone_size: -; v_call: TRBV7-9; d_call: TRBD1; cdr3_aa: CASTQERGQGLTEAFF; cdr3_nt: TGTGCCAGCACCCAAGAACGTGGACAGGGGCTCACTGAAGCTTTCTTT
j_call: TRBJ1-2; clone_size: -; v_call: TRBV10-3; d_call: -; cdr3_aa: CAIYRGRDTANYGYTF; cdr3_nt: TGTGCCATCTACCGGGGCAGGGACACTGCTAACTATGGCTACACCTTC
j_call: TRBJ1-2; clone_size: many; v_call: TRBV15; d_call: TRBD1; cdr3_aa: CATSRDLYRGASNYGYTF; cdr3_nt: TGTGCCACCAGCAGAGATCTGTACAGGGGGGCGTCTAACTATGGCTACACCTTC
j_call: TRBJ2-7; clone_size: few; v_call: TRBV9; d_call: -; cdr3_aa: CASSPDTRYEQYF; cdr3_nt: TGTGCCAGCTCACCCGACACCCGGTACGAGCAGTACTTC
j_call: TRBJ1-5; clone_size: few; v_call: TRBV19; d_call: -; cdr3_aa: CASTGAWVGDQPQHF; cdr3_nt: TGTGCCAGTACCGGGGCATGGGTGGGGGATCAGCCCCAGCATTTT
j_call: TRBJ1-4; clone_size: -; v_call: TRBV7-9; d_call: -; cdr3_aa: CASSFSLWEKLFF; cdr3_nt: TGTGCCAGCAGCTTCTCTCTGTGGGAAAAACTGTTTTTT
j_call: TRBJ2-7; clone_size: -; v_call: TRBV19; d_call: -; cdr3_aa: CASSDQGGAYEQYF; cdr3_nt: TGTGCCAGTAGTGATCAGGGGGGAGCCTACGAGCAGTACTTC
j_call: TRBJ1-4; clone_size: -; v_call: TRBV12-3/TRBV12-4; d_call: -; cdr3_aa: CASSLGDTQNEKLFF; cdr3_nt: TGTGCCAGCAGTTTGGGGGACACCCAAAATGAAAAACTGTTTTTT
j_call: TRBJ2-7; clone_size: few; v_call: TRBV5-1; d_call: TRBD1; cdr3_aa: CASSYRDRSSYEQYF; cdr3_nt: TGCGCCAGCAGCTACCGGGACAGAAGCTCCTACGAGCAGTACTTC
j_call: TRBJ1-5; clone_size: many; v_call: TRBV4-2; d_call: -; cdr3_aa: CASSQETTIGPQHF; cdr3_nt: TGTGCCAGCAGCCAGGAAACAACGATCGGGCCCCAGCATTTT
j_call: TRBJ1-5; clone_size: -; v_call: TRBV10-3; d_call: -; cdr3_aa: CAIGGDLGNQPQHF; cdr3_nt: TGTGCCATCGGGGGGGATTTAGGCAATCAGCCCCAGCATTTT
j_call: TRBJ1-2; clone_size: -; v_call: TRBV7-3; d_call: TRBD1; cdr3_aa: CASSPRTQGKHYGYTF; cdr3_nt: TGTGCCAGCAGCCCTAGGACACAGGGGAAGCACTATGGCTACACCTTC
j_call: TRBJ1-2; clone_size: -; v_call: TRBV6-5; d_call: -; cdr3_aa: CASSWTDNYGYTF; cdr3_nt: TGTGCCAGCAGTTGGACAGATAACTATGGCTACACCTTC
j_call: TRBJ1-2; clone_size: -; v_call: TRBV15; d_call: -; cdr3_aa: CATSRDAQGLYGYTF; cdr3_nt: TGTGCCACCAGCAGAGATGCGCAGGGCCTCTATGGCTACACCTTC
j_call: TRBJ1-5; clone_size: -; v_call: TRBV7-9; d_call: -; cdr3_aa: CATSYQGGNQPQHF; cdr3_nt: TGTGCCACCAGCTATCAGGGAGGCAATCAGCCCCAGCATTTT